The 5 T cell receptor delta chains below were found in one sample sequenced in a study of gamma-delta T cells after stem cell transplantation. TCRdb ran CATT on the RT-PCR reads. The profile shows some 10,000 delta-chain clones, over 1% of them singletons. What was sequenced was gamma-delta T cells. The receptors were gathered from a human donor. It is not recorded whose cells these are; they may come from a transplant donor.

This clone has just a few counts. The CDR3, as DNA: TGTGCCTGTGATCTACTATCTGGGGGTCCCCCGTACACCGATAAACTCATCTTT. Encoded protein: CACDLLSGGPPYTDKLIF. The chain carries TRDV2 and TRDJ1; 7 bases fit TRDD3. This CDR3 has 18 amino acids. With V trimmed by 4 bases and J by 0 bases, 16 bases remained unmatched. CDR1 and CDR2 (germline): GEAIGNYY, EKD.

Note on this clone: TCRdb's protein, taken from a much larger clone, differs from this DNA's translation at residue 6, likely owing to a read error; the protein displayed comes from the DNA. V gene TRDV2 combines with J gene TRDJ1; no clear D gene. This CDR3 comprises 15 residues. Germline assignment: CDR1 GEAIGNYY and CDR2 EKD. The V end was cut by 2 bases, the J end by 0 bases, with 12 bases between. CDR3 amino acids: CACDKMSLNTDKLIF. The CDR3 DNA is TGTGCCTGTGACAAGATGTCCCTTAACACCGATAAACTCATCTTT.

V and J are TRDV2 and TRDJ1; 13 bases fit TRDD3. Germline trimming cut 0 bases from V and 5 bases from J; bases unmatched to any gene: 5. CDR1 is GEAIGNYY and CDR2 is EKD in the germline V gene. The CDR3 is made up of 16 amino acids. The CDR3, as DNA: TGTGCCTGTGACACCGTCGGACTGGGGGATACGGATAAACTCATCTTT. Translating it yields CACDTVGLGDTDKLIF.

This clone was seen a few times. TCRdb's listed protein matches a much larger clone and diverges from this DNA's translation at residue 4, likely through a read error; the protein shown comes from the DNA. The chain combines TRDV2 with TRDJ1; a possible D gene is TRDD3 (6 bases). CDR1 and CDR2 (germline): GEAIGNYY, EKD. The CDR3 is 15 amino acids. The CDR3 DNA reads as TGTGCCTGTGGCACCGTAGGGGGAAGCACCGATAAACTCATCTTT. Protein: CACGTVGGSTDKLIF.

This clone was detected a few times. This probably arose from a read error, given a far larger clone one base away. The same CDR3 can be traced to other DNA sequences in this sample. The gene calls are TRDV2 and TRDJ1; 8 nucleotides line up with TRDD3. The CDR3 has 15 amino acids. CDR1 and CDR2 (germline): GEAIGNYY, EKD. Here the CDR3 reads CACDDLGDYTDKLIF. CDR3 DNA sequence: TGTGCCTGTGATGACCTGGGGGACTACACCGATAAGCTCATCTTT.